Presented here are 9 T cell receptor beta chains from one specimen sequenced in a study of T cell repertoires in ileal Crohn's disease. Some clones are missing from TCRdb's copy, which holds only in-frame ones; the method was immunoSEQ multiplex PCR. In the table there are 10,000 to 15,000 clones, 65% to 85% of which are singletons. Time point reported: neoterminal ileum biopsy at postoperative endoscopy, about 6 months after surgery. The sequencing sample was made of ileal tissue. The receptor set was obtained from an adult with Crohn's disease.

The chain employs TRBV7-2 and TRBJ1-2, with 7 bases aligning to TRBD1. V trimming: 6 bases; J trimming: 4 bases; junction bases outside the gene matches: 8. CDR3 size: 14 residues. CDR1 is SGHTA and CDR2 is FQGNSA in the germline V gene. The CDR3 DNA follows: TGTGCCAGCAGATTTCCGGGACAGTTCTATGGCTACACCTTC. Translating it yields CASRFPGQFYGYTF.

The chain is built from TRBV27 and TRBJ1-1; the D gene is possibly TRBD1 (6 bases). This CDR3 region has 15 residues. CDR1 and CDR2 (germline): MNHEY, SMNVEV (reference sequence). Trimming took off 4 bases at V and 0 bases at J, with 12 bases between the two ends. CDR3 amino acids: CASSSLGDMNTEAFF. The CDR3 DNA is TGTGCCAGCAGTTCTCTGGGGGACATGAACACTGAAGCTTTCTTT.

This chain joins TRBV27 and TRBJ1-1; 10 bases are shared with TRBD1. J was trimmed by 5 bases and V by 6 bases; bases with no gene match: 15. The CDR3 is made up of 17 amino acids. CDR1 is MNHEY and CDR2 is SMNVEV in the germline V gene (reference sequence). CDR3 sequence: CASRPIGADRGRTEAFF. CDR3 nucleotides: TGTGCCAGCAGGCCAATTGGGGCCGACAGGGGGCGGACTGAAGCTTTCTTT.

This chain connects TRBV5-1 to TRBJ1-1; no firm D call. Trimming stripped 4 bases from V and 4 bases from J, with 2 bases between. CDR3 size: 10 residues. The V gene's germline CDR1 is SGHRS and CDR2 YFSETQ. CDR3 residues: CASSRTEAFF. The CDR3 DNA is TGCGCCAGCAGCCGCACTGAAGCTTTCTTT.

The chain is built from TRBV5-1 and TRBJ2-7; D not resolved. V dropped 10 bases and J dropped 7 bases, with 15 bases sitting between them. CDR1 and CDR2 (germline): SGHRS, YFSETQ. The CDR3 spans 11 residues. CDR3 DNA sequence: TGCGCCCTCGCCGGTCCCGAGGAGCAGTACTTC. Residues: CALAGPEEQYF.

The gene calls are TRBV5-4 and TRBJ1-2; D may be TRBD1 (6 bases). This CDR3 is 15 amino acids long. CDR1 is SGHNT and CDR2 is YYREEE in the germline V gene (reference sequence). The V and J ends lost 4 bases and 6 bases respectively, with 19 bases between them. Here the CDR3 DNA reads TGTGCCAGCAGCCAGGACAGCCCCCAATCGCATGGCTACACCTTC. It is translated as CASSQDSPQSHGYTF.

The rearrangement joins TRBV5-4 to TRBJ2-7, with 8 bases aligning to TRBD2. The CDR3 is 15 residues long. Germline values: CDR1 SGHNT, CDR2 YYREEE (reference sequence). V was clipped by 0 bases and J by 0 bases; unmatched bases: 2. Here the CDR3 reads CASSLETSGSYEQYF. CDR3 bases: TGTGCCAGCAGCTTGGAAACTAGCGGCTCCTACGAGCAGTACTTC.

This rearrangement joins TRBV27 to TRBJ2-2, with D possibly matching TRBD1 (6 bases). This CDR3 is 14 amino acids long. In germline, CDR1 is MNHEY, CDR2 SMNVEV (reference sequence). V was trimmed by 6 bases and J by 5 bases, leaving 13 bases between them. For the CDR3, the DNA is TGTGCCAGCAGACCAGGGGTCATAACCGGGGAGCTGTTTTTT. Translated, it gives CASRPGVITGELFF.

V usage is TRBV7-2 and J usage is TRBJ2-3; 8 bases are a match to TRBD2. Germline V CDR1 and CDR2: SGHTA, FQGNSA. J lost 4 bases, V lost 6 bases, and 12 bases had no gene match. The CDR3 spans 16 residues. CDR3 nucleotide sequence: TGTGCCAGCAGGACCGGTTTCGGGGGGGCCCCAGATACGCAGTATTTT. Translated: CASRTGFGGAPDTQYF.